These 21 T cell receptor beta chains were all obtained from the same sample, sequenced in a study of T cell repertoires in cytomegalovirus infection. Using its own MiXCR run on the reads, TCRdb lists one record per CDR3 protein. This repertoire shows about 260,000 distinct CDR3 sequences, roughly 15% found once; its top ten account for roughly 8.7%. Sequencing was done on a sample of PBMCs. The origin of the receptors is a human donor in good health (CMV status not recorded). Some clones in this sample may be carry-over from other donors' samples.

The chain carries TRBV12-3 or TRBV12-4 and TRBJ2-2; TRBD2 might be the D (5 bases). The CDR3 is 14 amino acids. Trimming left V 3 bases short and J 6 bases short, with 11 bases between. The CDR3 here is CASSFRGSSGELFF. The CDR3 nucleotides are TGTGCCAGCAGTTTTCGGGGTAGCTCCGGGGAGCTGTTTTTT.

This clonotype was counted ten times or more. V and J are TRBV20-1 and TRBJ2-5; 7 bases are shared with TRBD1. Per the germline V gene, CDR1 is DFQATT and CDR2 is SNEGSKA (reference sequence). V shed 1 base, J shed 3 bases, and the junction held 5 bases outside the gene matches. This CDR3 has 14 residues. The CDR3 protein is CSARAWDSEETQYF. The CDR3 region has the DNA TGCAGTGCTAGAGCCTGGGACAGCGAAGAGACCCAGTACTTC.

This clonotype appeared a few times. The chain has TRBV6-6 and TRBJ2-1; no reliable D call. The V end lost 5 bases, the J end lost 9 bases, and 11 bases lay between the germline ends. Germline V lookup: CDR1 MNHNY, CDR2 SVGAGI (reference sequence). The CDR3 spans 12 residues. CDR3 DNA: TGTGCCAGCAGTGTGAACCGCGCTGAGCAGTTCTTC. It is translated as CASSVNRAEQFF.

This clonotype appeared a few times. The chain links TRBV10-3 to TRBJ2-2; TRBD2 matches at 13 bases. Germline lookup yields CDR1 ENHRY and CDR2 SYGVKD. CDR3 size: 16 residues. Trimming cost V 3 bases and J 5 bases; bases outside gene matches: 3. CDR3 DNA sequence: TGTGCCATCAGTGAACTAGCGGGAGGGCCTACCGGGGAGCTGTTTTTT. This translates into CAISELAGGPTGELFF.

There are many counts of this clonotype. The rearrangement links TRBV7-6 to TRBJ2-7, with TRBD2 identical over 7 bases. CDR1 and CDR2 from the germline V gene are SGHVS and FNYEAQ. CDR3 length: 14 amino acids. The trim removed 5 bases at V and 6 bases at J, leaving 10 bases unmatched. The CDR3 loop is CASSPGTTFGEQYF. The CDR3 nucleotides are TGTGCCAGCAGCCCCGGGACTACCTTCGGCGAGCAGTACTTC.

This clonotype came up a few times. The genes are TRBV20-1 and TRBJ1-2; the match to TRBD1 covers 7 bases. The CDR3 runs to 15 residues. After removal of 4 bases from V and 2 bases from J, the junction contained 10 bases not matched to a gene. CDR1 is DFQATT and CDR2 is SNEGSKA in the germline V gene (reference sequence). The DNA of the CDR3 is TGCAGTGCTACCCCCGCGGCAGGGGGGAACTATGGCTACACCTTC. The encoded protein is CSATPAAGGNYGYTF.

This clonotype was seen ten or more times. The V and J genes are TRBV11-3 and TRBJ2-2, with 7 nucleotides matching TRBD2. Trimming took 4 bases from V and 3 from J; bases not matched to a gene: 5. The CDR3 is made up of 15 amino acids. CDR1 and CDR2 from the germline V gene are SGHNT and YENEEA. Here the CDR3 DNA reads TGTGCCAGCAGCTGGAGGGAGGGCTACACCGGGGAGCTGTTTTTT. Translation gives CASSWREGYTGELFF. The full variable domain, with the rest looked up from reference TRBV11-3 and TRBJ2-2, is EAGVVQSPRYKIIEKKQPVAFWCNPISGHNTLYWYLQNLGQGPELLIRYENEEAVDDSQLPKDRFSAERLKGVDSTLKIQPAELGDSAVYLCASSWREGYTGELFFGEGSRLTVL.

V usage is TRBV4-2 and J usage is TRBJ1-2; D gene unclear. Germline V lookup: CDR1 LGHNA, CDR2 YNFKEQ. There are 14 residues in the CDR3. The V end lost 6 bases, the J end lost 4 bases, and 15 bases lay between the germline ends. The CDR3 DNA reads TGTGCCAGCAGGCCCAACTCCAACTCCTATGGCTACACCTTC. This translates into CASRPNSNSYGYTF.

This clonotype was found many times. The V gene is TRBV28, the J gene TRBJ2-6; D is possibly TRBD2 (5 bases). The V gene lost 1 base and the J gene lost 1 base, with 5 bases spanning the gap. Germline loops: CDR1 MDHEN, CDR2 SYDVKM. This CDR3 spans 15 amino acids. The chain's CDR3 is CASSLSGSGANVLTF. In DNA, the CDR3 is TGTGCCAGCAGTTTATCGGGATCTGGGGCCAACGTCCTGACTTTC. Together with reference TRBV28 and TRBJ2-6, the CDR3 gives the full variable domain: DVKVTQSSRYLVKRTGEKVFLECVQDMDHENMFWYRQDPGLGLRLIYFSYDVKMKEKGDIPEGYSVSREKKERFSLILESASTNQTSMYLCASSLSGSGANVLTFGAGSRLTVL.

The rearrangement uses TRBV29-1 and TRBJ2-1; 14 bases agree with TRBD2. Trimming removed 3 bases from V and 2 bases from J; junction bases left unmatched: 9. Germline V gene sequence: CDR1 SQVTM, CDR2 ANQGSEA. The CDR3 is 18 residues long. In DNA form, the CDR3 reads TGCAGCGTTGACGGCTGGACTAGCGGGAGGTTCACCTACAATGAGCAGTTCTTC. Its protein is CSVDGWTSGRFTYNEQFF.

There are a few counts of this clonotype. The rearrangement uses TRBV7-8 and TRBJ2-1; D is undetermined. The CDR3 runs to 12 residues. Germline V gene sequence: CDR1 SGHVS, CDR2 FQNEAQ. V lost 2 bases and J lost 7, with 6 bases in between. CDR3: CASSLMGNEQFF. Written as DNA, the CDR3 is TGTGCCAGCAGCTTAATGGGGAATGAGCAGTTCTTC.

Ten or more counts support this clonotype. V is TRBV7-8 and J is TRBJ1-3; a possible D gene is TRBD1 (5 bases). The ends were cut back, 4 bases at V and 2 bases at J, with 9 bases in the middle. The length of the CDR3 is 14 residues. CDR1 and CDR2 from the germline V gene are SGHVS and FQNEAQ. The chain's CDR3 is CASSSTVPGNTIYF. The CDR3 coding sequence is TGTGCCAGCAGCTCGACAGTCCCTGGAAACACCATATATTTT.

Within the sample, this clonotype is medium-sized. The rearrangement links TRBV7-9 to TRBJ2-1, with 10 bases fitting TRBD2. The CDR3 sequence is 13 residues long. Germline trimming cut 7 bases from V and 9 bases from J; bases unmatched to any gene: 6. Germline CDR1 reads SEHNR; CDR2 reads FQNEAQ (reference sequence). This CDR3 is CASTPGTSVEQFF. CDR3 nucleotide sequence: TGTGCCAGCACCCCCGGGACTAGCGTTGAGCAGTTCTTC.

The rearrangement uses TRBV11-2 and TRBJ2-7, with no clear D. The V end was cut by 5 bases, the J end by 0 bases, with 14 bases between. CDR3 length: 15 residues. Germline assignment: CDR1 SGHAT and CDR2 FQNNGV. The CDR3 nucleotides are TGTGCCAGCAGCGAGTCAAGACTCAGCTCCTACGAGCAGTACTTC. Translating it yields CASSESRLSSYEQYF.

This clonotype was seen repeatedly, ten times or more. CDR3 in DNA: TGTGCCAGTACCTACCAAAGGCTAGCGGGAGATGAGCAGTTCTTC. It specifies CASTYQRLAGDEQFF. The chain carries TRBV19 and TRBJ2-1, with TRBD2 identical over 10 bases. This CDR3 has 15 residues. V lost 7 bases and J lost 8; bases outside the gene matches: 11. Germline values: CDR1 LNHDA, CDR2 SQIVND (reference sequence).

The chain has TRBV28 and TRBJ1-4; D gene unclear. The V end was cut by 8 bases, the J end by 4 bases, with 14 bases between. In germline, CDR1 is MDHEN, CDR2 SYDVKM. The CDR3 runs to 14 residues. CDR3 in DNA: TGTGCCAGCGAGTTTCCTGGCAGTAATGAAAAACTGTTTTTT. Protein sequence: CASEFPGSNEKLFF.

At least ten counts were recorded for this clonotype. In DNA, the CDR3 is TGTGCCAGTAGTATAGGCATCACAGGGAGCTCCTACAATGAGCAGTTCTTC. It codes for CASSIGITGSSYNEQFF. The chain couples TRBV19 to TRBJ2-1; D might be TRBD1 (6 bases). Per germline, CDR1 LNHDA and CDR2 SQIVND (reference sequence). The CDR3 has 17 amino acids. V lost 1 base and J lost 0, with 13 bases in between.

This clonotype was seen at least ten times. The V gene is TRBV2, the J gene TRBJ2-1, with TRBD2 as a possible D gene (6 bases). The germline V gene encodes CDR1 SNHLY and CDR2 FYNNEI. The ends were cut back, 0 bases at V and 10 bases at J, with 19 bases in the middle. The CDR3 totals 16 residues. CDR3 loop: CASSEAEGTSTGEQFF. CDR3 DNA sequence: TGTGCCAGCAGTGAAGCGGAGGGGACGTCTACGGGGGAGCAGTTCTTC.

This clonotype has just a few counts. The gene calls are TRBV10-2 and TRBJ2-1; TRBD2 agrees at 8 bases. V shed 6 bases and J 2 bases; nucleotides not matched to a gene: 3. Germline V gene data show CDR1 as WSHSY and CDR2 as SAAADI. The CDR3 extends over 14 amino acids. The CDR3 DNA is TGCGCCAGCAGAACTAGCGGACCCTACAATGAGCAGTTCTTC. It yields the protein CASRTSGPYNEQFF.

This clonotype was seen only a few times. The rearrangement joins TRBV4-1 to TRBJ2-3, with D unclear. The CDR3 runs 15 residues. Germline loops: CDR1 MGHRA, CDR2 YSYEKL. V was trimmed by 4 bases and J by 0 bases, leaving 11 bases between them. This CDR3 is CASSLRLASTDTQYF. DNA of the CDR3: TGCGCCAGCAGCCTACGACTGGCGAGCACAGATACGCAGTATTTT.

The chain joins TRBV15 to TRBJ2-7; no definite D call. Germline V gene data show CDR1 as LNHNV and CDR2 as YYDKDF (reference sequence). V lost 0 bases and J 4 bases, leaving 7 bases between the germline ends. CDR3 length equals 13 residues. DNA of the CDR3: TGTGCCACCAGCAGAGATACGGGTTACGAGCAGTACTTC. Its translation is CATSRDTGYEQYF. Full variable domain (rest looked up from reference TRBV15 and TRBJ2-7): DAMVIQNPRYQVTQFGKPVTLSCSQTLNHNVMYWYQQKSSQAPKLLFHYYDKDFNNEADTPDNFQSRRPNTSFCFLDIRSPGLGDTAMYLCATSRDTGYEQYFGPGTRLTVT.